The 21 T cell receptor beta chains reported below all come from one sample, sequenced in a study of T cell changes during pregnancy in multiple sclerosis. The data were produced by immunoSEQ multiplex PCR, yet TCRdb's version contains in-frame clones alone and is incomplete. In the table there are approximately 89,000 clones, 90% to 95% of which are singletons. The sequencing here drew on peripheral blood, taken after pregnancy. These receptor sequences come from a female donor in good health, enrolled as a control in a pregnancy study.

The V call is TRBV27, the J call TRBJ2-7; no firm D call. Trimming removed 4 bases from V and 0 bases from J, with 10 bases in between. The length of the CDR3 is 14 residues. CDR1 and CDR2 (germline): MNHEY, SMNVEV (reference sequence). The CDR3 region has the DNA TGTGCCAGCAGTTCCCAGGTTAGCTCCTACGAGCAGTACTTC. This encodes CASSSQVSSYEQYF.

The CDR3 nucleotides read TGTGCCAGCAGCTTAGGAGACAGGGGGCTTCGCTCTGAAGCTTTCTTT. Amino acid sequence: CASSLGDRGLRSEAFF. The V call is TRBV7-6, the J call TRBJ1-1; 10 bases line up with TRBD1. Per germline, CDR1 SGHVS and CDR2 FNYEAQ. The V and J ends lost 1 base and 6 bases, in that order; junction bases with no gene match: 8. The CDR3 sequence is 16 residues long. Full variable domain (outside the CDR3, taken from reference TRBV7-6 and TRBJ1-1): GAGVSQSPRYKVTKRGQDVALRCDPISGHVSLYWYRQALGQGPEFLTYFNYEAQQDKSGLPNDRFSAERPEGSISTLTIQRTEQRDSAMYRCASSLGDRGLRSEAFFGQGTRLTVV.

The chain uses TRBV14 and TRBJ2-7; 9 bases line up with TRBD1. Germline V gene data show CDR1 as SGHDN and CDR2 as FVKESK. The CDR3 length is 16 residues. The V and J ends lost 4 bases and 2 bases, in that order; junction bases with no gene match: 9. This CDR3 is CASSRAGTGRAYEQYF. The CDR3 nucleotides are TGTGCCAGCAGCCGAGCCGGGACAGGGAGAGCCTACGAGCAGTACTTC.

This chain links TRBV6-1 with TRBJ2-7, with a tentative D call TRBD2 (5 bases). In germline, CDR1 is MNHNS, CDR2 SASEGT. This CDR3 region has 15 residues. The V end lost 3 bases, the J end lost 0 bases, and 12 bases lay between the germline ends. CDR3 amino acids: CASSDQMGSSYEQYF. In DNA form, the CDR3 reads TGTGCCAGCAGTGACCAAATGGGGAGCTCCTACGAGCAGTACTTC.

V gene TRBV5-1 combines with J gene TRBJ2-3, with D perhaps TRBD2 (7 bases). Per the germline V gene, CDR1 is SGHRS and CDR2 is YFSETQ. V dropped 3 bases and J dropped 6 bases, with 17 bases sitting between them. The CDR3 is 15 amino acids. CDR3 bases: TGCGCCAGCAGCTCTTTACGAGGGGGAGGGGATACGCAGTATTTT. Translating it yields CASSSLRGGGDTQYF.

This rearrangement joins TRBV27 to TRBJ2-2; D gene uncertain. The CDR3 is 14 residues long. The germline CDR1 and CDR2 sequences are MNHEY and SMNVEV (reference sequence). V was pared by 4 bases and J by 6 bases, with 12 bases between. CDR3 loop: CASSYGADAGELFF. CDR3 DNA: TGTGCCAGCAGTTACGGAGCTGATGCCGGGGAGCTGTTTTTT.

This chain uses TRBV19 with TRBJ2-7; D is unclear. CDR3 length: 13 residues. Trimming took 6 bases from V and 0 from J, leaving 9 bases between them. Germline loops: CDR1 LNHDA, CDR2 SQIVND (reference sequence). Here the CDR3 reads CASSPTSSYEQYF. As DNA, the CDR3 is TGTGCCAGTAGCCCAACCAGCTCCTACGAGCAGTACTTC.

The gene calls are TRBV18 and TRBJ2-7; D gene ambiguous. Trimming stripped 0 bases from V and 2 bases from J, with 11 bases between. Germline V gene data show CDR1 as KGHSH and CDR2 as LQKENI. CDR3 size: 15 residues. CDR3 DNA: TGTGCCAGCTCACCACCGAAAAGCTTAACCTACGAGCAGTACTTC. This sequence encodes CASSPPKSLTYEQYF.

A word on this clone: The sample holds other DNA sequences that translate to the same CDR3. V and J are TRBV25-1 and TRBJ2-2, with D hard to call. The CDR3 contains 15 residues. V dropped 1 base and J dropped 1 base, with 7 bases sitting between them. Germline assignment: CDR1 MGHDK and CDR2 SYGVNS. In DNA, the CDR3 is TGTGCCAGCAGTGAATCGCGCCAGAACACCGGGGAGCTGTTTTTT. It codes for CASSESRQNTGELFF. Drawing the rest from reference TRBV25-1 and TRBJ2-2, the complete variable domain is EADIYQTPRYLVIGTGKKITLECSQTMGHDKMYWYQQDPGMELHLIHYSYGVNSTEKGDLSSESTVSRIRTEHFPLTLESARPSHTSQYLCASSESRQNTGELFFGEGSRLTVL.

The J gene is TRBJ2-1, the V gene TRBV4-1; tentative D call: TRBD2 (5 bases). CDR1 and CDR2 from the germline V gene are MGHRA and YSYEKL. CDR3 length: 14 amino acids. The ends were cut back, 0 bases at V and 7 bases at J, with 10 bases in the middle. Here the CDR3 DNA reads TGCGCCAGCAGCCAAGATCATTCGGGGAATGAGCAGTTCTTC. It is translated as CASSQDHSGNEQFF.

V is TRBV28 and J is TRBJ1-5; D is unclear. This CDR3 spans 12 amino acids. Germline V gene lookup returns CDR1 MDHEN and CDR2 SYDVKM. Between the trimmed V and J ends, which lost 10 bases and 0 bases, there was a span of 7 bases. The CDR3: CATLDSNQPQHF. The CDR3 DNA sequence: TGTGCCACTCTAGATAGCAATCAGCCCCAGCATTTT.

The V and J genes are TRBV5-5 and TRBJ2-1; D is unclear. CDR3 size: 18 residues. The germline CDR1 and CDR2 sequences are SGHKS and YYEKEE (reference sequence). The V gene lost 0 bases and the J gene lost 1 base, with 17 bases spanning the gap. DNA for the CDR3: TGTGCCAGCAGCTTGGAATACTCTCGCCCTTCGTCCTACAATGAGCAGTTCTTC. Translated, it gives CASSLEYSRPSSYNEQFF.

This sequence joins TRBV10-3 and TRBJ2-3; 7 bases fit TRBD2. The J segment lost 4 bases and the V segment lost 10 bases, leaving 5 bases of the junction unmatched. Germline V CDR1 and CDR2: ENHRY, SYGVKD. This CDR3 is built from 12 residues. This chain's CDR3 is CATEGGADTQYF. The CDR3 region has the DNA TGTGCCACCGAGGGAGGGGCAGATACGCAGTATTTT.

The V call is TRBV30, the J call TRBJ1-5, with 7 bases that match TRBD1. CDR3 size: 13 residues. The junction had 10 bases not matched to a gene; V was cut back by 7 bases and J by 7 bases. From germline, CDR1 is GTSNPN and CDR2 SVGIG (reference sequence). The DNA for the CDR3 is TGTGCCTACCAGGGGGGTCTCGGCCAGCCCCAGCATTTT. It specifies CAYQGGLGQPQHF.

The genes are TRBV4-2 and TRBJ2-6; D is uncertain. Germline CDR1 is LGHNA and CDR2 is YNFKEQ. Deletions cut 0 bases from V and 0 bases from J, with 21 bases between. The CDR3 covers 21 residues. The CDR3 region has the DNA TGTGCCAGCAGCCAAGACGCGGTTTGGTGGGTTAGTCACTCTGGGGCCAACGTCCTGACTTTC. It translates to CASSQDAVWWVSHSGANVLTF.

The CDR3 loop reads CASTDSGRGREQYF. CDR3 coding DNA: TGTGCCAGCACCGATAGCGGGAGAGGTCGCGAGCAGTACTTC. The V and J genes are TRBV6-5 and TRBJ2-7, with 9 bases aligning to TRBD2. In germline, CDR1 is MNHEY, CDR2 SVGAGI. V dropped 7 bases and J dropped 6; count of bases not matched to a gene: 10. The CDR3 is made up of 14 amino acids.

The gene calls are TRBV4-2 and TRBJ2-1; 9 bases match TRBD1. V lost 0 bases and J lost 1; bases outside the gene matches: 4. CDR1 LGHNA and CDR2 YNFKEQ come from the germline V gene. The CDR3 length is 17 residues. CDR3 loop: CASSQDQGQGSYNEQFF. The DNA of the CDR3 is TGTGCCAGCAGCCAAGATCAGGGACAGGGATCCTACAATGAGCAGTTCTTC.

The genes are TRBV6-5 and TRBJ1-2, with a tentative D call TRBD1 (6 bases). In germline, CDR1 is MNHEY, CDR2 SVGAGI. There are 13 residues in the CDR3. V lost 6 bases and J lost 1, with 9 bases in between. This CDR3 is CASRPQGNYGYTF. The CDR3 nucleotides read TGTGCCAGCAGACCACAGGGTAACTATGGCTACACCTTC.

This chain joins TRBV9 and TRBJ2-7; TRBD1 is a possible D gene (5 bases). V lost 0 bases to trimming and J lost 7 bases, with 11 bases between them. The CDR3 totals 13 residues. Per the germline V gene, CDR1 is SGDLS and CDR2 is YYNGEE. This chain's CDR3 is CASSVGRAKEQYF. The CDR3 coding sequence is TGTGCCAGCAGCGTAGGCAGGGCAAAGGAGCAGTACTTC.

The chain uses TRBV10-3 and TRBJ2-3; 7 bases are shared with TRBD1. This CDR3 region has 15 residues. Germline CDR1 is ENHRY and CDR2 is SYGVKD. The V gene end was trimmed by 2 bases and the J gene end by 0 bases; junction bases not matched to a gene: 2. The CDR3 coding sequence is TGTGCCATCAGTGAGCTGGACAGGAGCACAGATACGCAGTATTTT. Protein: CAISELDRSTDTQYF.

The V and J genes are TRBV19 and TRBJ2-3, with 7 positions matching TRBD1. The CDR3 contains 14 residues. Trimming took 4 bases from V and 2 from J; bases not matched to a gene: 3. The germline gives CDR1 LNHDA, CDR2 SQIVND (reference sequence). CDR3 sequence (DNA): TGTGCCAGTAGTACACAGGGGTCCACAGATACGCAGTATTTT. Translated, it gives CASSTQGSTDTQYF.